The 30 T cell receptor beta chains reported below all come from one sample, sequenced in a study of regulatory T cells in long-lasting Graves disease. Time point in this sample: persistent/refractory GD, antithyroid drugs over 5 years with positive TRAb. Scientists built the TCR library using RNA that was extracted from PBMCs. Investigators prepared the TCR beta libraries by applying iRepertoire HTBI primers and Arm-PCR of CDR3 regions. TCRdb called the multiplex PCR reads again in MiXCR, with one record for every CDR3 protein. The table has around 450,000 distinct CDR3 sequences, about a fifth seen once. This specimen was peripheral blood mononuclear cells (PBMCs), taken when the disease was refractory, from a patient treated with antithyroid drugs. The receptors here all came from a female donor with Graves disease.

In this sample, this clonotype turned up many times. The CDR3 region has the DNA TGCGCCAGCAGCTTGGCCCCGGCAGATGCCTCCTACGAGCAGTACTTC. Its translation is CASSLAPADASYEQYF. This chain joins TRBV5-1 and TRBJ2-7; D gene uncertain. The germline V gene encodes CDR1 SGHRS and CDR2 YFSETQ. The CDR3 spans 16 residues. Trimming left V 0 bases short and J 0 bases short, with 13 bases between.

The V gene is TRBV12-3 or TRBV12-4, the J gene TRBJ1-5; 8 bases map to TRBD1. CDR3 size: 13 residues. V was clipped by 5 bases and J by 5 bases; unmatched bases: 2. For the CDR3, the DNA is TGTGCCAGCAGTCGACAGGGGTATCAGCCCCAGCATTTT. Amino acid sequence: CASSRQGYQPQHF.

This clonotype was seen just once. This may be a read error: a much more frequent sequence differs by one nucleotide. This rearrangement joins TRBV6-2 or TRBV6-3 to TRBJ2-7; TRBD1 might be the D (6 bases). Deletions cut 5 bases from V and 4 bases from J, with 15 bases between. Germline V CDR1 and CDR2: MNHEY, SVGEGT. This CDR3 has 14 residues. The CDR3 sequence is CASSEGRGGYEQYF. CDR3 DNA: TGTGCCAGCAGTGAGGGGAGAGGGGGTTACGAGCAGTACTTC.

The V call is TRBV20-1, the J call TRBJ1-3; D is unresolved. The CDR3 has 15 amino acids. V was pared by 0 bases and J by 0 bases, with 9 bases between. From germline, CDR1 is DFQATT and CDR2 SNEGSKA (reference sequence). The CDR3 DNA reads as TGCAGTGCTAGAGATGCGACATTCTCTGGAAACACCATATATTTT. Protein: CSARDATFSGNTIYF.

The V and J genes are TRBV12-3 or TRBV12-4 and TRBJ2-5; D unclear. CDR3 length: 12 amino acids. Trimming left V 2 bases short and J 5 bases short, with 6 bases between. For the CDR3, the DNA is TGTGCCAGCAGTTTATTTATTGAGACCCAGTACTTC. It yields the protein CASSLFIETQYF.

This clonotype was observed a handful of times. The genes are TRBV20-1 and TRBJ2-7; TRBD2 agrees at 9 bases. Trimming cost V 5 bases and J 2 bases; bases outside gene matches: 10. Germline V gene sequence: CDR1 DFQATT, CDR2 SNEGSKA (reference sequence). This CDR3 region has 15 residues. CDR3 loop: CSAGLAGIPTYEQYF. CDR3 nucleotide sequence: TGCAGTGCTGGTCTAGCGGGGATCCCTACCTACGAGCAGTACTTC.

This clonotype was detected once. The chain recombines TRBV20-1 with TRBJ2-3; maybe TRBD2 (5 bases). The V gene lost 6 bases and the J gene lost 0 bases, with 10 bases spanning the gap. From germline, CDR1 is DFQATT and CDR2 SNEGSKA (reference sequence). The CDR3 sequence is 13 residues long. CDR3 DNA sequence: TGCAGTGCACGGAAGCGGAGCACAGATACGCAGTATTTT. Protein: CSARKRSTDTQYF.

The table lists this clonotype with many counts. This sequence joins TRBV28 and TRBJ2-7, with D possibly matching TRBD2 (5 bases). V was pared by 5 bases and J by 3 bases, with 20 bases between. CDR3 size: 16 residues. Germline loops: CDR1 MDHEN, CDR2 SYDVKM. CDR3 in amino acids: CASSPTHREVVYEQYF. Here the CDR3 DNA reads TGTGCCAGCAGTCCAACACACCGGGAAGTAGTCTACGAGCAGTACTTC.

This clonotype has ten or more counts. The chain employs TRBV12-3 or TRBV12-4 and TRBJ2-7; D is unclear. There are 14 residues in the CDR3. The V gene lost 2 bases and the J gene lost 6 bases, with 14 bases spanning the gap. The CDR3 DNA is TGTGCCAGCAGTTTAACAGAAGGTTTTGGCGAGCAGTACTTC. Its protein product is CASSLTEGFGEQYF.

This clonotype has ten or more counts. V usage is TRBV7-6 and J usage is TRBJ1-4; no definite D call. CDR1 SGHVS and CDR2 FNYEAQ come from the germline V gene. V lost 1 base, J lost 4 bases, and 10 bases lay in between. The CDR3 has 15 amino acids. In DNA form, the CDR3 reads TGTGCCAGCAGCTTAGAGCGGTTTCATAATGAAAAACTGTTTTTT. Its protein product is CASSLERFHNEKLFF.

This clonotype was counted ten times or more. The chain combines TRBV5-1 with TRBJ2-4; 14 bases fit TRBD2. J gave up 7 bases and V 3 bases, and 12 bases lay outside the gene matches. The CDR3 is 18 residues long. The germline gives CDR1 SGHRS, CDR2 YFSETQ. The CDR3 nucleotides read TGCGCCAGCAGCTCGCCGGGACTAGCGGGGGTTGGGCGGAACATTCAGTACTTC. It encodes CASSSPGLAGVGRNIQYF.

V is TRBV6-2 or TRBV6-3 and J is TRBJ2-1, with a tentative D call TRBD2 (6 bases). Looked up from germline, CDR1 is MNHEY and CDR2 is SVGEGT. This CDR3 spans 15 amino acids. With 2 bases removed from V and 2 bases from J, the gap between germline ends came to 10 bases. The CDR3 nucleotides read TGTGCCAGCAGTTACGGGCGGGGCCCCTACAATGAGCAGTTCTTC. Amino acids: CASSYGRGPYNEQFF.

The sample holds many counts of this clonotype. This sequence joins TRBV5-1 and TRBJ1-2; 9 bases fit TRBD1. CDR3 length: 15 residues. The V segment lost 4 bases and the J segment 2 bases; nucleotides outside the gene matches: 6. Germline V CDR1 and CDR2: SGHRS, YFSETQ. CDR3 sequence reads: CASSRTGDKNYGYTF. Here the CDR3 DNA reads TGCGCCAGCAGCCGGACAGGGGACAAGAACTATGGCTACACCTTC.

V is TRBV19 and J is TRBJ2-7, with D perhaps TRBD1 (5 bases). Germline V gene sequence: CDR1 LNHDA, CDR2 SQIVND (reference sequence). The CDR3 has 15 amino acids. Trimming cost V 6 bases and J 0 bases, with 15 bases left between them. CDR3 residues: CASSPYKGDSYEQYF. The CDR3 DNA sequence: TGTGCCAGTAGCCCCTACAAAGGGGACTCCTACGAGCAGTACTTC.

The chain couples TRBV27 to TRBJ1-4, with unresolved D. Trimming removed 4 bases from V and 13 bases from J, with 22 bases in between. CDR3 size: 15 residues. Germline CDR1 and CDR2: MNHEY and SMNVEV (reference sequence). This CDR3 is CASSSLGLSVGRLFF. The CDR3 bases are TGTGCCAGCAGTTCGCTCGGGCTCTCAGTAGGGAGACTGTTTTTT.

This clonotype was counted between two and nine times. The gene calls are TRBV6-1 and TRBJ1-5; 9 nucleotides agree with TRBD1. The CDR3 contains 14 residues. V lost 6 bases, J lost 6 bases, and 6 bases stayed unmatched. CDR1 is MNHNS and CDR2 is SASEGT in the germline V gene. As DNA, the CDR3 is TGTGCCAGCAGGGCGACAGGGGGGATTCAGCCCCAGCATTTT. Its protein product is CASRATGGIQPQHF.

A few counts support this clonotype. The chain recombines TRBV12-3 or TRBV12-4 with TRBJ2-5; D perhaps matches TRBD2 (5 bases). Trimming shortened V by 5 bases and J by 5 bases, and 12 bases separated the two germline ends. The CDR3 sequence is 13 residues long. The DNA for the CDR3 is TGTGCCAGCAGTGATACTAGAGAGGAGACCCAGTACTTC. It yields the protein CASSDTREETQYF.

This clonotype came up many times. The chain links TRBV3-1 to TRBJ2-5; D unclear. Germline V gene sequence: CDR1 LGHDT, CDR2 YNNKEL (reference sequence). Trimming took 5 bases from V and 5 from J, leaving 18 bases between them. CDR3 length equals 15 residues. Written as DNA, the CDR3 is TGTGCCAGCAGCGCCCCCTCGGCAGGAAGGGAGACCCAGTACTTC. This encodes CASSAPSAGRETQYF.

The chain carries TRBV6-5 and TRBJ2-7; D may correspond to TRBD1 or TRBD2 (5 bases each). Trimming pared 0 bases from V and 0 bases from J, leaving 18 bases between. CDR1 is MNHEY, CDR2 SVGAGI, per germline. This CDR3 is 18 amino acids long. The CDR3 DNA is TGTGCCAGCAGTTACTCGGTTGGGGGTCTACTTTCCTCCTACGAGCAGTACTTC. Protein: CASSYSVGGLLSSYEQYF.

CDR3 bases: TGTGCCAGCAGACCGGGAGTCTCAGACGAGCAGTACTTC. Its translation: CASRPGVSDEQYF. J is TRBJ2-7 and V is TRBV5-4; tentative D call: TRBD2 (6 bases). This CDR3 has 13 residues. The V and J ends lost 5 bases and 5 bases respectively, with 14 bases between them. Germline assignment: CDR1 SGHNT and CDR2 YYREEE (reference sequence).

The V call is TRBV29-1, the J call TRBJ1-5, with D possibly TRBD1 on 5 matching bases. The ends were cut back, 6 bases at V and 4 bases at J, with 13 bases in the middle. CDR1 and CDR2 (germline): SQVTM, ANQGSEA. CDR3 length: 13 amino acids. The CDR3 DNA is TGCAGCGTGGTTACCTCAGGGAATCAGCCCCAGCATTTT. Translation: CSVVTSGNQPQHF.

The V call is TRBV25-1, the J call TRBJ2-7; TRBD1 is a possible D gene (7 bases). Germline V gives CDR1 MGHDK, CDR2 SYGVNS. Trimming stripped 3 bases from V and 1 base from J, with 10 bases between. This CDR3 is built from 14 residues. In DNA form, the CDR3 reads TGTGCCAGCAGTGAGCGGGGACAGTCCTACGAGCAGTACTTC. This sequence encodes CASSERGQSYEQYF.

As concerns this clonotype: It may be a read error: a sequence one base away is much more abundant. The genes are TRBV12-3 or TRBV12-4 and TRBJ1-5; D is unresolved. This CDR3 spans 15 amino acids. CDR3 DNA sequence: TGTGCCAGCAGTTCAGTGCCCAAACCGAATCATCCCCAGCATTTT. Amino acids: CASSSVPKPNHPQHF.

This clonotype was detected a few times. The chain couples TRBV9 to TRBJ1-4, with a weak D call TRBD1 (6 bases). The CDR3 consists of 15 residues. The germline gives CDR1 SGDLS, CDR2 YYNGEE. V lost 4 bases and J lost 4, with 14 bases in between. This chain's CDR3 is CASSPGDNFNEKLFF. As DNA, the CDR3 is TGTGCCAGCAGCCCCGGGGACAATTTTAATGAAAAACTGTTTTTT.

The table lists this clonotype with many counts. J is TRBJ1-2 and V is TRBV3-1; D not certain. The germline V gene encodes CDR1 LGHDT and CDR2 YNNKEL (reference sequence). V lost 0 bases to trimming and J lost 6 bases, with 11 bases between them. The CDR3 is 14 residues long. Here the CDR3 reads CASSQDGTVNGYTF. The DNA of the CDR3 is TGTGCCAGCAGCCAAGACGGAACAGTTAATGGCTACACCTTC. The full variable domain, its missing parts supplied by reference TRBV3-1 and TRBJ1-2, is DTAVSQTPKYLVTQMGNDKSIKCEQNLGHDTMYWYKQDSKKFLKIMFSYNNKELIINETVPNRFSPKSPDKAHLNLHINSLELGDSAVYFCASSQDGTVNGYTFGSGTRLTVV.

This clonotype occurred many times. The V gene is TRBV10-3, the J gene TRBJ2-7; 16 nucleotides align to TRBD2. This CDR3 is built from 16 residues. V lost 10 bases to trimming and J lost 0 bases; unmatched junction nucleotides: 6. The germline V gene has CDR1 ENHRY and CDR2 SYGVKD. CDR3: CASAGLAGGGSYEQYF. The CDR3 DNA follows: TGTGCCAGTGCGGGACTAGCGGGAGGGGGCTCCTACGAGCAGTACTTC.

This sequence joins TRBV14 and TRBJ2-4; possibly TRBD1 for D (6 bases). CDR1 is SGHDN, CDR2 FVKESK, per germline. This CDR3 spans 13 amino acids. V was pared by 6 bases and J by 7 bases, with 13 bases between. CDR3 coding DNA: TGTGCCAGCAGTCGGGACATTCAGAACATTCAGTACTTC. Its translation: CASSRDIQNIQYF.

This clonotype was seen many times. This chain joins TRBV12-3 or TRBV12-4 and TRBJ2-7; TRBD1 agrees at 9 bases. J gave up 0 bases and V 6 bases, and 15 bases lay outside the gene matches. The CDR3 runs to 18 residues. CDR3 in DNA: TGTGCCAGCAGCACTACTTACCTCCGGGACAGGGCCTCCTACGAGCAGTACTTC. Protein sequence: CASSTTYLRDRASYEQYF.

This clonotype was seen at least ten times. The chain is built from TRBV28 and TRBJ1-1; 8 bases fit TRBD1. Germline V gene sequence: CDR1 MDHEN, CDR2 SYDVKM. The V and J ends lost 1 base and 5 bases, in that order; junction bases with no gene match: 6. The CDR3 runs 15 residues. CDR3 protein: CASSLYQGAFTEAFF. The CDR3 DNA reads as TGTGCCAGCAGTTTATATCAGGGGGCCTTTACTGAAGCTTTCTTT.

This clonotype turned up a few times. V and J are TRBV5-4 and TRBJ1-1; 8 nucleotides match TRBD1. Germline values: CDR1 SGHNT, CDR2 YYREEE (reference sequence). The length of the CDR3 is 15 residues. V gave up 5 bases and J gave up 0 bases; unmatched junction bases: 6. In nucleotides, the CDR3 is TGTGCCAGCAGTCGTAGGACAGGGATGAACACTGAAGCTTTCTTT. It translates to CASSRRTGMNTEAFF.